The 8 T cell receptor beta chains presented below share a single source sample, sequenced in a study of T cells after yellow fever vaccination. Via MiXCR, TCRdb re-called the 5' RACE reads, giving one row per CDR3 protein. The sample has some 500,000 distinct CDR3 sequences; about 14% are singletons. The source material was PBMCs, sampled on the day of the yellow fever booster vaccination. The origin of the receptors is a man in his thirties or forties who received the YFV17D yellow fever vaccine.

This clonotype was seen more than once but under ten times. Here the CDR3 reads CSVEGTSGKTDTQYF. The CDR3 coding sequence is TGCAGCGTTGAGGGGACTAGCGGGAAAACAGATACGCAGTATTTT. The chain has TRBV29-1 and TRBJ2-3, with 13 bases identical to TRBD2. The V segment lost 3 bases and the J segment 3 bases; nucleotides outside the gene matches: 3. The V gene's germline CDR1 is SQVTM and CDR2 ANQGSEA. This CDR3 has 15 amino acids.

This chain uses TRBV20-1 with TRBJ2-3, with 15 bases aligning to TRBD2. The germline V gene has CDR1 DFQATT and CDR2 SNEGSKA (reference sequence). Losses at the gene ends were 5 bases for V and 1 base for J; bases not matched to a gene: 7. This CDR3 is 17 amino acids long. As DNA, the CDR3 is TGCAGTGCTCGTGGACTAGCGGGAGGGCCGGGCACAGATACGCAGTATTTT. Translated: CSARGLAGGPGTDTQYF.

The sample holds a few counts of this clonotype. This sequence joins TRBV7-2 and TRBJ2-5, with D uncertain. The CDR3 totals 11 residues. V shed 6 bases and J shed 2 bases, with 4 bases lying between them. CDR1 is SGHTA and CDR2 is FQGNSA in the germline V gene. CDR3 residues: CASRKQETQYF. In DNA form, the CDR3 reads TGTGCCAGCAGGAAACAAGAGACCCAGTACTTC.

This chain links TRBV6-1 with TRBJ1-1; 10 bases line up with TRBD1. The J segment lost 3 bases and the V segment lost 6 bases, leaving 4 bases of the junction unmatched. Germline CDR1 is MNHNS and CDR2 is SASEGT. The CDR3 spans 14 residues. CDR3 sequence reads: CASSDRGPDTEAFF. Written as DNA, the CDR3 is TGTGCCAGCAGCGACAGGGGGCCAGACACTGAAGCTTTCTTT.

This clonotype was counted only a few times. The chain combines TRBV5-4 with TRBJ2-2, with 7 bases lining up with TRBD2. Germline values: CDR1 SGHNT, CDR2 YYREEE (reference sequence). The CDR3 contains 15 residues. V dropped 0 bases and J dropped 3; count of bases not matched to a gene: 2. Here the CDR3 reads CASSLEREYTGELFF. In DNA form, the CDR3 reads TGTGCCAGCAGCTTGGAGCGGGAATACACCGGGGAGCTGTTTTTT.

V is TRBV7-2 and J is TRBJ1-1; D may be TRBD1 (6 bases). Germline V gene lookup returns CDR1 SGHTA and CDR2 FQGNSA. The germline V and J ends were trimmed by 3 bases and 0 bases, with 8 bases remaining between them. There are 14 residues in the CDR3. The CDR3 is CASSLGHMNTEAFF. The CDR3 nucleotides are TGTGCCAGCAGCTTGGGACACATGAACACTGAAGCTTTCTTT. Combining the CDR3 with reference TRBV7-2 and TRBJ1-1 gives the whole variable domain GAGVSQSPSNKVTEKGKDVELRCDPISGHTALYWYRQSLGQGLEFLIYFQGNSAPDKSGLPSDRFSAERTGGSVSTLTIQRTQQEDSAVYLCASSLGHMNTEAFFGQGTRLTVV.

This clonotype occurred a few times. This chain uses TRBV29-1 with TRBJ2-5; D gene uncertain. Trimming left V 7 bases short and J 4 bases short, with 7 bases between. The CDR3 contains 10 residues. Per germline, CDR1 SQVTM and CDR2 ANQGSEA. CDR3 in DNA: TGCAGCGCCCTCCTAGAGACCCAGTACTTC. Protein product: CSALLETQYF. Filled out from reference TRBV29-1 and TRBJ2-5, the complete variable domain reads SAVISQKPSRDICQRGTSLTIQCQVDSQVTMMFWYRQQPGQSLTLIATANQGSEATYESGFVIDKFPISRPNLTFSTLTVSNMSPEDSSIYLCSALLETQYFGPGTRLLVL.

A few counts support this clonotype. The V gene is TRBV18, the J gene TRBJ2-7, with TRBD2 matching 9 bases. The J segment lost 2 bases and the V segment lost 5 bases, leaving 4 bases of the junction unmatched. Germline V CDR1 and CDR2: KGHSH, LQKENI. CDR3 length equals 14 residues. CDR3 DNA sequence: TGTGCCAGCTCAGAAATAGCGGGGGCCTACGAGCAGTACTTC. Its protein is CASSEIAGAYEQYF.